The rows below give T cell receptor beta chains drawn from one sample of a study of control samples from healthy donors and cancer patients. Profiled with immunoSEQ multiplex PCR; TCRdb holds only in-frame clones, not every one. The sample has tens of thousands of clones, about nine tenths seen once. Sequenced: PBMCs. These receptors were taken from a man aged 60-69 years with colorectal cancer. CDR3s include the opening cysteine and the closing phenylalanine or tryptophan. Fields, in order: J gene, D gene, clone size, V gene, CDR3 protein, CDR3 DNA. A D gene is named only where the DNA matches it firmly. Clone size is not always given. Where it is, it says once, few, many or a class for expanded clones.

j_gene: TRBJ2-2; d_gene: NA; abundance: NA; v_gene: TRBV18; CDR3aa: CASSLNRATGELFF; CDR3nt: TGTGCCAGCTCACTCAACAGGGCCACCGGGGAGCTGTTTTTT
j_gene: TRBJ2-7; d_gene: NA; abundance: once; v_gene: TRBV21-1; CDR3aa: CASSKVGAGGTYEQYF; CDR3nt: TGTGCCAGCAGCAAAGTTGGGGCAGGGGGCACCTACGAGCAGTACTTC
j_gene: TRBJ2-5; d_gene: TRBD2; abundance: NA; v_gene: TRBV6-5; CDR3aa: CASSLAGGNQETQYF; CDR3nt: TGTGCCAGCAGTTTAGCGGGGGGAAACCAAGAGACCCAGTACTTC
j_gene: TRBJ2-7; d_gene: NA; abundance: NA; v_gene: TRBV12-5; CDR3aa: CASGPRTGSSYEQYF; CDR3nt: TGTGCTAGTGGCCCCCGCACAGGGAGCTCCTACGAGCAGTACTTC
j_gene: TRBJ2-2; d_gene: TRBD1; abundance: NA; v_gene: TRBV6-2/TRBV6-3; CDR3aa: CASSPPGTGNTGELFF; CDR3nt: TGTGCCAGCAGCCCCCCCGGGACAGGAAACACCGGGGAGCTGTTTTTT
j_gene: TRBJ2-1; d_gene: NA; abundance: NA; v_gene: TRBV7-9; CDR3aa: CASSFGGGWIYNEQFF; CDR3nt: TGTGCCAGCAGCTTCGGTGGGGGCTGGATCTACAATGAGCAGTTCTTC
j_gene: TRBJ2-1; d_gene: NA; abundance: NA; v_gene: TRBV19; CDR3aa: CASSIERNEQFF; CDR3nt: TGTGCCAGTAGTATAGAACGCAATGAGCAGTTCTTC
j_gene: TRBJ1-2; d_gene: NA; abundance: NA; v_gene: TRBV7-2; CDR3aa: CASSSTPTGTRAF; CDR3nt: TGTGCCAGCAGCTCCACCCCCACCGGGACACGCGCCTTC
j_gene: TRBJ1-4; d_gene: TRBD1; abundance: NA; v_gene: TRBV7-2; CDR3aa: CASSRDRGDEKLFF; CDR3nt: TGTGCCAGCAGCCGGGACAGGGGAGATGAAAAACTGTTTTTT
j_gene: TRBJ1-1; d_gene: TRBD1; abundance: once; v_gene: TRBV12-3/TRBV12-4; CDR3aa: CASSFYQGAEAFF; CDR3nt: TGTGCCAGCAGTTTTTATCAGGGGGCTGAAGCTTTCTTT
j_gene: TRBJ1-2; d_gene: TRBD1; abundance: NA; v_gene: TRBV27; CDR3aa: CASGDQGAPNYGYTF; CDR3nt: TGTGCCAGCGGAGACCAGGGGGCGCCTAACTATGGCTACACCTTC
j_gene: TRBJ1-2; d_gene: NA; abundance: NA; v_gene: TRBV15; CDR3aa: CATSREVTGNGYTF; CDR3nt: TGTGCCACCAGCAGAGAGGTGACAGGAAATGGCTACACCTTC
j_gene: TRBJ2-7; d_gene: TRBD2; abundance: NA; v_gene: TRBV4-1; CDR3aa: CASSQVWTSGGSYEQYF; CDR3nt: TGCGCCAGCAGCCAAGTATGGACTAGCGGGGGTTCCTACGAGCAGTACTTC
j_gene: TRBJ1-1; d_gene: TRBD1; abundance: NA; v_gene: TRBV2; CDR3aa: CASRPQGVGAFF; CDR3nt: TGTGCCAGCAGACCTCAGGGGGTCGGAGCTTTCTTT
j_gene: TRBJ2-5; d_gene: NA; abundance: NA; v_gene: TRBV7-2; CDR3aa: CASSSQAGETQYF; CDR3nt: TGTGCCAGCAGCTCCCAGGCGGGGGAGACCCAGTACTTC
j_gene: TRBJ2-2; d_gene: TRBD1; abundance: NA; v_gene: TRBV6-5; CDR3aa: CASSNRQGNTGELFF; CDR3nt: TGTGCCAGCAGTAACCGACAGGGGAACACCGGGGAGCTGTTTTTT
j_gene: TRBJ2-5; d_gene: NA; abundance: NA; v_gene: TRBV7-3; CDR3aa: CASSLAPAAETQYF; CDR3nt: TGTGCCAGCAGCTTAGCCCCAGCTGCCGAGACCCAGTACTTC
j_gene: TRBJ2-2; d_gene: NA; abundance: once; v_gene: TRBV6-4; CDR3aa: CASRRDSQATGELFF; CDR3nt: TGTGCCAGCAGACGGGACTCTCAGGCCACCGGGGAGCTGTTTTTT
j_gene: TRBJ1-1; d_gene: NA; abundance: few; v_gene: TRBV2; CDR3aa: CASSELVGQQAFF; CDR3nt: TGTGCCAGCAGTGAATTGGTTGGGCAACAAGCTTTCTTT
j_gene: TRBJ1-5; d_gene: NA; abundance: NA; v_gene: TRBV19; CDR3aa: CASRKGRNQPQHF; CDR3nt: TGTGCCAGTAGGAAGGGCCGCAATCAGCCCCAGCATTTT
j_gene: TRBJ2-1; d_gene: NA; abundance: NA; v_gene: TRBV7-2; CDR3aa: CASSLLGISYNEQFF; CDR3nt: TGTGCCAGCAGCTTATTGGGGATCTCCTACAATGAGCAGTTCTTC
j_gene: TRBJ2-3; d_gene: TRBD2; abundance: NA; v_gene: TRBV3-1/TRBV3-2; CDR3aa: CASSYSGGDTDTQYF; CDR3nt: TGTGCCAGCAGCTACAGCGGGGGAGACACAGATACGCAGTATTTT
j_gene: TRBJ1-2; d_gene: TRBD1; abundance: once; v_gene: TRBV2; CDR3aa: CASSPRGAGGYGYTF; CDR3nt: TGTGCCAGCAGCCCCCGAGGGGCAGGGGGCTATGGCTACACCTTC